A single T cell receptor beta chain is shown here with its context. Its antigen target is currently unknown. Qualities for individual bases were not recorded, and no much larger clone is one base off. Receptors were amplified or captured by the immunoSEQ multiplex PCR assay. A mixture of 60 forward primers for TCR Vbeta segments and 13 reverse primers for TCR Jbeta segments was used in the multiplex PCR. Amplification of the CDR3 region of rearranged TCR beta genes was performed with a multiplex PCR assay on genomic DNA. Amplified TCR beta libraries were sequenced as 87-base-pair reads on the Illumina HiSeq System. Regarding the original processing steps: A later analysis counted tens of millions of unique TCR beta chains across the 666 repertoires, and approximately 11 million of these chains were shared by at least two donors. Raw reads were error-corrected and collapsed into unique sequences by a nearest-neighbor algorithm in which closely related sequences were merged to remove PCR and sequencing errors. CDR3 sequences were aligned to IMGT reference sequences to assign V, D and J gene segments. Each retained sequence needed at least a six-nucleotide match to both a V gene segment and a J gene segment. Rearrangements were classified as productive when the CDR3 lacked stop codons and remained in frame with V and J, and all other rearrangements were classified as non-productive. Following IMGT convention, CDR3 was defined as the stretch from the second conserved V-encoded cysteine to the conserved J-encoded phenylalanine. The earlier analysis of 450 to 750 of the donors excluded any sequence lacking an unambiguous match to a single V gene segment. In an earlier analysis of 587 of the donors, V segments were called functional above 56.7% productive rearrangements and were called segregating when the between-donor standard deviation exceeded 5%. A statistical classification framework was built to diagnose cytomegalovirus status from the catalog of TCR beta chain sequences. A later analysis assigned V and J genes by comparing TCR nucleotide sequences with IMGT/GENE-DB human TR gene sequences. In a later analysis, CDR3 sequences and most-parsimonious VDJ recombination scenarios were assigned using the TCRdist pipeline. A later analysis defined each TCR beta chain by its CDR3 amino acid sequence plus V-gene family, and excluded reads lacking a unique V-gene family. As a way to deal with suspected cross-contamination and a sequencing artifact, a later analysis dropped roughly 620 nucleotide sequences that were highly shared and had low generation probability. In a later analysis, a clonal expansion index for each public chain was calculated from normalized within-repertoire ranks of inferred template counts. A later analysis computed generation probabilities with a VDJ recombination model fitted to out-of-frame rearrangements, and checked the results against IGoR. In a later analysis, TCR-TCR, TCR-HLA and TCR-CMV co-occurrence was scored with hypergeometric tests, and a repertoire-size bias correction was applied to TCR pairs. To estimate false discovery rates, a later analysis permuted the HLA or CMV assignments 20 times. In a later analysis, co-occurring TCRs were grouped using DBSCAN, with TCRdist sequence similarity added in when clustering inside HLA-allele-positive subsets. Co-occurrence clustering excluded repertoires with fewer than 30,000 or more than 120,000 public chains, plus five with anomalous nucleotide sharing. The immuneACCESS repertoire file appears here via TCRdb, limited to in-frame rearrangements. These files lack a portion of the clones; in checked studies, under half of the deficit traces to unresolved V genes, and the cause of the others is not known. V, J and clone size were drawn from that table, and D and trimming were deduced from the DNA. This sample has some 190,000 clones in its table, and about three quarters of those were observed once. Around 1.5% of the sample is taken by the ten largest.

The sample originates from a study of cytomegalovirus exposure and HLA in healthy donors (dated by TCRdb to 2016 to 2017). Context from the whole study: An earlier analysis of several hundred of the donors reported around 280 Gb of sequence data and 117 million unique TCR beta sequences obtained from around 170 million T cells. An earlier analysis of around 580 of the donors used high-throughput TCR beta sequencing to judge whether each TCR beta V gene segment behaved as functional or pseudogenic. Because of strong linkage in the cohort, 4 to 6 DR-DQ haplotypes were treated as single units for association and clustering. The genetic ancestry cluster associated with self-reported Caucasian donors included 81% of the roughly 410 genotyped donors. An early release that covered about 600 HLA-typed donors contained around 330 gigabases of sequencing data and around 85 million unique TCR sequences. The study aimed to test whether cataloging public T cell receptors could reveal signatures of past pathogen exposure. A later analysis re-analyzed previously published TCR beta repertoires from 650 to 800 donors and added high-resolution HLA genotyping to study TCR occurrence patterns. HLA typing included class I and class II loci at four-digit resolution. Alongside the repertoire data, information on donor age, sex, ethnicity and CMV serostatus was compiled. To predict cytomegalovirus infection status, the study combined high-throughput TCR immunosequencing, statistical association of individual TCRs with disease status, and machine learning. Besides the first cohort of 550 to 750 subjects, a separate validation cohort made up of about 120 different subjects was used. Typing coverage differed by locus: A, B, C, DRB1 and DQB1 were typed in about 629-640 donors, DQA1 in approximately 520, DPA1 in 600 to 610, and DPB1 in approximately 450. All discovery cohort repertoires had been generated on a single sequencing platform. The T cell repertoires of 670 or so subjects were profiled by immunosequencing and related to cytomegalovirus serostatus. Rather than using new phenotypic data, the later analysis identified candidate immune exposures from TCR beta sequences and from how often those sequences occurred across donors. Across around 400 genotyped donors of the cohort, an average of about 220,000 unique TCR beta nucleotide sequences per donor were sequenced, and roughly a sixth of those sequences were non-productive. A later genetic analysis used genome-wide SNP genotypes for about 65% of the roughly 670 donors, treating that subset as a discovery cohort. What the study reported, not specific to this receptor: According to a later analysis, TCR association rates differed among HLA loci, with DRB1 alleles showing the most associated TCRs and HLA-C alleles showing the fewest. Assigning TCR associations to individual alleles was difficult when HLA alleles, especially DR and DQ, strongly co-occurred. A cluster of highly shared sequence variants was judged likely to represent a technical artifact of the sequencing pipeline. Most TCR sequences were observed very rarely across donors, whereas some public TCRs were present in many individuals. In an earlier analysis of 587 of the donors, most TCR beta V segments were observed in productive rearrangements about 87% or about 30% of the time, broadly matching IMGT annotations. In a later analysis, HLA-associated TCR beta chains showed more clonal expansion and lower generation probabilities than non-associated chains that were equally common. V-gene and J-gene trimming of TCR beta chains was associated with a missense DCLRE1C variant in a later genetic analysis, and the association was replicated in an independent cohort. Presence/absence analyses assumed roughly uniform sequencing depth across donors, an assumption that may not hold. This cohort had only TCR beta chains sequenced, and the lack of alpha or paired-chain data limited which features could be detected. A later analysis found that most CMV-associated TCR beta chains appeared HLA-restricted, with HLA associations seemingly driven largely by CMV exposure. In a later genetic analysis, fewer N-insertions in productive TCRs were reported among donors in an Asian-associated ancestry cluster than the approximately 670-donor mean. Over 15 rarely observed V segments, including chromosome 9 orphons, were excluded from the earlier analysis of approximately 500 of the donors because counts were too low. The study listed 164 TCR beta chains as associated with cytomegalovirus. According to the authors, the approach could potentially be generalized to other disease states and immunological phenotypes. Several of the top co-occurrence clusters appeared to be linked to parvovirus B19, influenza, CMV and Epstein-Barr virus, according to a later analysis. At a false discovery rate of 0.05, a later analysis linked 16,000 or so TCR beta sequences to specific HLA alleles. In vitro tests confirmed that a few of the cytomegalovirus-associated TCR beta chains recognize cytomegalovirus antigens. For the cohort, immune exposure information was limited to CMV serostatus. A further reported finding was that TCR beta sequences accurately predicted the HLA-A and HLA-B alleles for most subjects in the first cohort. Because some donors lacked HLA typing at each locus, the association tests relied only on the typed subset. In both the original and validation cohorts, the classifier was reported to diagnose cytomegalovirus status with high specificity and sensitivity. Linkage disequilibrium might explain the correlated functional status among segregating V segments, but an unknown experimental factor could not be ruled out.

The cohort was made up of approximately 700 healthy bone marrow donors. Cohort members were all nominally healthy when sampled, although unrecorded immune exposures were likely present. The donor was CMV seronegative and belonged to the group of over 350 seronegative cohort members. A peripheral blood sample was collected from each donor, and TCR beta sequencing was performed on peripheral blood mononuclear cells. The Qiagen DNeasy Blood Extraction Kit was used to extract genomic DNA from the blood cell samples. Sample: PBMCs. This receptor was identified in a man aged 18-30 years in good health and CMV-seronegative.

The nucleotide sequence is TGCGCCAGCAGCCAGAACCAAGAGACCCAGTACTTC. The resulting protein is CASSQNQETQYF. The V gene is TRBV5-1 and the J gene is TRBJ2-5, with the D gene uncertain. The cysteine opens and the phenylalanine closes a CDR3 of 12 amino acids. Kept here is only the CDR3 DNA, which spans 36 bases and is read in frame from base 1. V is clipped by 4 bases and J by 0 bases, and the sequence between their germline boundaries is 4 bases long. CDR1 SGHRS and CDR2 YFSETQ are derived from the germline V gene. Reference TRBV5-1 and TRBJ2-5 genes cover what lies past the CDR3, so the full variable domain is KAGVTQTPRYLIKTRGQQVTLSCSPISGHRSVSWYQQTPGQGLQFLFEYFSETQRNKGNFPGRFSGRQFSNSRSEMNVSTLELGDSALYLCASSQNQETQYFGPGTRLLVL.